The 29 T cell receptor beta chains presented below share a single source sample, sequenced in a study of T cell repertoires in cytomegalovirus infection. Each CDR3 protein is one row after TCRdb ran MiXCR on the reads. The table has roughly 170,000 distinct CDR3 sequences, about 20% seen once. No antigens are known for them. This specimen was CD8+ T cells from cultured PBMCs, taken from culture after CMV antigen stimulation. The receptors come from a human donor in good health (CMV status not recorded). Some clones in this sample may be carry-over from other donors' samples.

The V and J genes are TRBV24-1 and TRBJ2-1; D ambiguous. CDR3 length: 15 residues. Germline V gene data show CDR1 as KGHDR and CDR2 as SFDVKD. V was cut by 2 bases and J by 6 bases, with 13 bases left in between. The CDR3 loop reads CATSDSFKAGNEQFF. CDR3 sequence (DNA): TGTGCCACCAGTGATTCCTTTAAGGCCGGCAATGAGCAGTTCTTC.

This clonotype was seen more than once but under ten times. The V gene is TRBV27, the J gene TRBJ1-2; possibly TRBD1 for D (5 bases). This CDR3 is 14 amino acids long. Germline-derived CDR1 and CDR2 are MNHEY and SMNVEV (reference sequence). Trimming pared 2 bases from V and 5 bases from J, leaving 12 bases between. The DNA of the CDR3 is TGTGCCAGCAGTTTAGCAGGGCCCAGATATGGCTACACCTTC. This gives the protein CASSLAGPRYGYTF.

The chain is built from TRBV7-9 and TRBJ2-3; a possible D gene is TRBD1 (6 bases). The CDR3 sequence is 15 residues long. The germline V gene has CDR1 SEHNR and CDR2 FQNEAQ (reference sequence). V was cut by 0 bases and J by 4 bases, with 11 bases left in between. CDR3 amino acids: CASSLAGRGADTQYF. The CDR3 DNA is TGTGCCAGCAGCTTAGCGGGCAGGGGCGCAGATACGCAGTATTTT.

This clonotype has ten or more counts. Here the CDR3 DNA reads TGTGCCAGCAGGGGTGCGCGTCTTACTAATGAAAAACTGTTTTTT. Translation gives CASRGARLTNEKLFF. The chain is built from TRBV25-1 and TRBJ1-4, with D unclear. Per germline, CDR1 MGHDK and CDR2 SYGVNS. The V gene lost 6 bases and the J gene lost 2 bases, with 13 bases spanning the gap. The CDR3 is 15 residues long.

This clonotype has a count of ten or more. For the CDR3, the DNA is TGTGCCAGCAGTTTGCGAGGTGGGCAGCCCCAGCATTTT. It is translated as CASSLRGGQPQHF. The J gene is TRBJ1-5, the V gene TRBV27; no definite D call. The germline V gene has CDR1 MNHEY and CDR2 SMNVEV (reference sequence). V lost 3 bases and J lost 7, with 10 bases in between. CDR3 size: 13 residues.

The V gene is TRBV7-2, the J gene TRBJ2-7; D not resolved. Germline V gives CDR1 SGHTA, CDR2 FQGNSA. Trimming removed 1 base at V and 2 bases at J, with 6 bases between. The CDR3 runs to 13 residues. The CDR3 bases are TGTGCCAGCAGCTTAGAGATACCCTACGAGCAGTACTTC. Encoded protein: CASSLEIPYEQYF.

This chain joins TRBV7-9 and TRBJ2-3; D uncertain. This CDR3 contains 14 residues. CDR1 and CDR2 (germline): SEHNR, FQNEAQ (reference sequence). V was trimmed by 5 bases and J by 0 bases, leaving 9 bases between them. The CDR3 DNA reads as TGTGCCAGCAGCCGGACGGCCAGCACAGATACGCAGTATTTT. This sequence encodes CASSRTASTDTQYF.

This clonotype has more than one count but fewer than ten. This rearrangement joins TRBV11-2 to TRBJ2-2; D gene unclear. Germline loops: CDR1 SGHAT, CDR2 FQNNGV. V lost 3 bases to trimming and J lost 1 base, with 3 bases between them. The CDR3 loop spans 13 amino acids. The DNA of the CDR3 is TGTGCCAGCAGCTTCGAGAACACCGGGGAGCTGTTTTTT. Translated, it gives CASSFENTGELFF.

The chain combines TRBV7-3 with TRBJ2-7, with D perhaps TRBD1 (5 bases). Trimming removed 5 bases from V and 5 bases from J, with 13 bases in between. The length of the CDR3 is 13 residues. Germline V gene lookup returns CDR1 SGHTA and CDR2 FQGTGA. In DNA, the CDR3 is TGTGCCAGCAGCGTGATAGGGGCTGACGAGCAGTACTTC. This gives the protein CASSVIGADEQYF.

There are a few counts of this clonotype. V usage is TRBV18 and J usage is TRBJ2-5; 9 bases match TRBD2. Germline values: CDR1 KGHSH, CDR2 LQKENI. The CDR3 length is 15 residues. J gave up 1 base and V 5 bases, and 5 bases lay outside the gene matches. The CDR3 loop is CASSTRGGPQETQYF. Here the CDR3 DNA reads TGTGCCAGCTCAACGCGGGGGGGCCCCCAAGAGACCCAGTACTTC.

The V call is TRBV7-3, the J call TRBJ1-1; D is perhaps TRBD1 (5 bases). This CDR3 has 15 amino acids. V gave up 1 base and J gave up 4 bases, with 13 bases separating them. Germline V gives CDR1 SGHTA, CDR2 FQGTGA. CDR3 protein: CASSLNRGGSTEAFF. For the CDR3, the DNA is TGTGCCAGCAGCTTAAATAGGGGTGGTTCCACTGAAGCTTTCTTT.

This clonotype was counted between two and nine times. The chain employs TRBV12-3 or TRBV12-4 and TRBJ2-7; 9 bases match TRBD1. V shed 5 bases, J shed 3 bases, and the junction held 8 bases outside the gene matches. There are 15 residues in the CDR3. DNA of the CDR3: TGTGCCAGCAGTCATCCCGGGACAGGGAGCTACGAGCAGTACTTC. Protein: CASSHPGTGSYEQYF.

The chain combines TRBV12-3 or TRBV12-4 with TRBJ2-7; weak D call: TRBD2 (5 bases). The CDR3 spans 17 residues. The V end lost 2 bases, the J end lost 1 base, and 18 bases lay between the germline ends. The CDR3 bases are TGTGCCAGCAGTTTAACCCTTCCCGTAGCGCCGTCCTACGAGCAGTACTTC. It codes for CASSLTLPVAPSYEQYF.

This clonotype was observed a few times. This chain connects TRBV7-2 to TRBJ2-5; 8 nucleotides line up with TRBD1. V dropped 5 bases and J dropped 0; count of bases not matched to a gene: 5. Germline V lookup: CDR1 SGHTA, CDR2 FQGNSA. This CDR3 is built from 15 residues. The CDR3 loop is CASSPGGWNQETQYF. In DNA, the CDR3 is TGTGCCAGCAGCCCAGGGGGCTGGAACCAAGAGACCCAGTACTTC. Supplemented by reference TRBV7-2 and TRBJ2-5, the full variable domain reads GAGVSQSPSNKVTEKGKDVELRCDPISGHTALYWYRQSLGQGLEFLIYFQGNSAPDKSGLPSDRFSAERTGGSVSTLTIQRTQQEDSAVYLCASSPGGWNQETQYFGPGTRLLVL.

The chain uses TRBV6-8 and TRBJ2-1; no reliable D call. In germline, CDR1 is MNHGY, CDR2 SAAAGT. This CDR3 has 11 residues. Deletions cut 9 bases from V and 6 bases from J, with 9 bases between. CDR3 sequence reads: CASLTGNEQFF. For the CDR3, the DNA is TGTGCCAGTCTGACTGGCAATGAGCAGTTCTTC.

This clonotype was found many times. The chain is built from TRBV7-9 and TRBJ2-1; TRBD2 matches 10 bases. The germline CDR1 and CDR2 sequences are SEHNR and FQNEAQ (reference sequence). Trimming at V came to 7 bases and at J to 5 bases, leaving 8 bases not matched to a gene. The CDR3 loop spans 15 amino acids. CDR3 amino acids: CASTLGLAGDNEQFF. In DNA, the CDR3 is TGTGCCAGCACCCTCGGTCTAGCGGGGGACAATGAGCAGTTCTTC.

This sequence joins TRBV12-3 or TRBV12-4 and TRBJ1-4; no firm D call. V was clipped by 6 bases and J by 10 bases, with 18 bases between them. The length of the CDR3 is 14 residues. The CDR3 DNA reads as TGTGCCAGCAGAGAGACAAAAGACGGAGGAAAACTGTTTTTT. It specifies CASRETKDGGKLFF.

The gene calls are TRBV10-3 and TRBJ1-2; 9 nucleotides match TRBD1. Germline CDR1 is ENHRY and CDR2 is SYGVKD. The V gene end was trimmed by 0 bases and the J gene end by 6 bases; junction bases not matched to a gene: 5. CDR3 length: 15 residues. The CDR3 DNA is TGTGCCATCAGTGAGTCGAGAACAGGGGGCGATGGCTACACCTTC. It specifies CAISESRTGGDGYTF.

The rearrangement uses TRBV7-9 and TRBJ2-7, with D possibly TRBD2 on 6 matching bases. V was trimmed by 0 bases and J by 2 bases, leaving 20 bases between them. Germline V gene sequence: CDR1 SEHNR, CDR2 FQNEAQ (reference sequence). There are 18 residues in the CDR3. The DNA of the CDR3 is TGTGCCAGCAGCTTAGCTGGGAGGACTCGGATCCCCCCCTACGAGCAGTACTTC. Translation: CASSLAGRTRIPPYEQYF.

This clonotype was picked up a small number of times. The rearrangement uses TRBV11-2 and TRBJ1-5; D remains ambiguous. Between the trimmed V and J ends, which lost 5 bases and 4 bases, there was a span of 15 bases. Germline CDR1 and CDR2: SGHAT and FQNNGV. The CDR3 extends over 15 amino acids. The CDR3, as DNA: TGTGCCAGCAGCAAAACCGCGGGAGGTAATCAGCCCCAGCATTTT. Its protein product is CASSKTAGGNQPQHF. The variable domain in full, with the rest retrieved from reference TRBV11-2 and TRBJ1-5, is EAGVAQSPRYKIIEKRQSVAFWCNPISGHATLYWYQQILGQGPKLLIQFQNNGVVDDSQLPKDRFSAERLKGVDSTLKIQPAKLEDSAVYLCASSKTAGGNQPQHFGDGTRLSIL.

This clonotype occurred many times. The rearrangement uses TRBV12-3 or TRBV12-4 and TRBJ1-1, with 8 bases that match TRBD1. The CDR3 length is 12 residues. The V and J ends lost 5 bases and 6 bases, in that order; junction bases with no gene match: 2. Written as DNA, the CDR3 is TGTGCCAGCAGTCTACAGGGGGCTGAAGCTTTCTTT. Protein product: CASSLQGAEAFF.

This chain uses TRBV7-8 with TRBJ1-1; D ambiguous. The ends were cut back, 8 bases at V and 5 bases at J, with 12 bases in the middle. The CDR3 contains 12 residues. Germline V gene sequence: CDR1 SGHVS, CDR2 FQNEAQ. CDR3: CASQEKITEAFF. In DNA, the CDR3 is TGTGCCAGCCAGGAAAAGATAACTGAAGCTTTCTTT.

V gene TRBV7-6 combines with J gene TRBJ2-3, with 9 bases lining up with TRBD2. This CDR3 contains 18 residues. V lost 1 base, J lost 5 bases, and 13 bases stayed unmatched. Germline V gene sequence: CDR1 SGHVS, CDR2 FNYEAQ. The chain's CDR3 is CASSLEGGGGALQDTQYF. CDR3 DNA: TGTGCCAGCAGCTTAGAAGGGGGCGGGGGGGCCCTTCAAGATACGCAGTATTTT.

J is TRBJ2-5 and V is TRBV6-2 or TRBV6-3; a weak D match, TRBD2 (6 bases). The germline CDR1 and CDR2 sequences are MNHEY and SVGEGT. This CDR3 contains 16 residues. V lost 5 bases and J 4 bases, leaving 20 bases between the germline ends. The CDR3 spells CASSHPGPPGGETQYF. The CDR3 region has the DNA TGTGCCAGCAGTCACCCGGGACCACCCGGGGGAGAGACCCAGTACTTC.

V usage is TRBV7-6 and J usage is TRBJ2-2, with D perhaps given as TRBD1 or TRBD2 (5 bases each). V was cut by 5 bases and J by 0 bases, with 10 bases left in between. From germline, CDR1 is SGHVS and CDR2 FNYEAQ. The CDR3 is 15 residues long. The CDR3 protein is CASSAGTSNTGELFF. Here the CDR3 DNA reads TGTGCCAGCAGCGCCGGGACGTCGAACACCGGGGAGCTGTTTTTT.

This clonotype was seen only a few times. The CDR3 is CAIYKGGSWTGELFF. Written as DNA, the CDR3 is TGTGCCATCTACAAAGGAGGCAGTTGGACCGGGGAGCTGTTTTTT. The chain uses TRBV7-9 and TRBJ2-2; possibly TRBD2 for D (5 bases). CDR3 size: 15 residues. Germline V gene sequence: CDR1 SEHNR, CDR2 FQNEAQ (reference sequence). The ends were cut back, 10 bases at V and 5 bases at J, with 20 bases in the middle.

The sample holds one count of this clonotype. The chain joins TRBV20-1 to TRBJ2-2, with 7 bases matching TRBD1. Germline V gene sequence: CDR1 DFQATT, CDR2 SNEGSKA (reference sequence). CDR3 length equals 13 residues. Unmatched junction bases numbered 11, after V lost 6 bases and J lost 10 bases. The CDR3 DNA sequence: TGCAGTGCAAGGGACAGACTTTTGAAGGAGCTGTTTTTT. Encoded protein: CSARDRLLKELFF.

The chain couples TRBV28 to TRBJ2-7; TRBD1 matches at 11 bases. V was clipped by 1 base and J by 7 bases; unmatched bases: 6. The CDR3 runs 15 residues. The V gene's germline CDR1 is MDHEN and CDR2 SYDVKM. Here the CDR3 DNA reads TGTGCCAGCAGTTTATCGGACAGGGGGCTAGGGGAGCAGTACTTC. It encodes CASSLSDRGLGEQYF.

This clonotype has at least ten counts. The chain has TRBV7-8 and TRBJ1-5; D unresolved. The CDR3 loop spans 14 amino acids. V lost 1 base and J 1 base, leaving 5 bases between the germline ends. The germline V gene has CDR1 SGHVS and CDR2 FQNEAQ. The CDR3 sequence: CASSLVGSNQPQHF. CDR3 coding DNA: TGTGCCAGCAGCTTAGTTGGCAGCAATCAGCCCCAGCATTTT. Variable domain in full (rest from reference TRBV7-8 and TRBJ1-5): GAGVSQSPRYKVAKRGQDVALRCDPISGHVSLFWYQQALGQGPEFLTYFQNEAQLDKSGLPSDRFFAERPEGSVSTLKIQRTQQEDSAVYLCASSLVGSNQPQHFGDGTRLSIL.